The T cell receptor (beta chain) under discussion was sequenced for a study of T cell responses to AZD1222 COVID-19 vaccine. Study details: Both about-4-week and about-12-week second-dose recipients were combined.

With regard to this clone: Its specificity is not known.

The V gene lost 6 bases and the J gene lost 8 bases, with 20 bases spanning the gap. CDR1 and CDR2 (germline): SNHLY, FYNNEI. CDR3 size: 15 residues. The table came from immunoSEQ multiplex PCR; TCRdb's copy has only in-frame clones and leaves some out. Seen here are fewer than 110,000 clones, about 90% observed once, and the top ten hold roughly 20%. Study results and limitations: Clonal diversity was possibly underestimated, and white British individuals and females predominated among donors. Regions 160-218 and 743-854 held dominance among vaccine-associated CD4 TCRs, which spanned spike.

Sequencing used peripheral blood, obtained on day 0 of AZD1222 vaccination. This TCR was sampled from an adult in good health. This chain uses TRBV2 with TRBJ2-1, with a weak D call TRBD2 (7 bases). The CDR3 bases are TGTGCCAGCAGCGATAACCGGGGGGCGGTGGATGAGCAGTTCTTC. It specifies CASSDNRGAVDEQFF.